These 9 T cell receptor beta chains originate from one sample sequenced in a study of cytomegalovirus exposure and HLA in healthy donors. This PCR relied on a set of 60 Vbeta primers and 13 Jbeta primers. Measured with immunoSEQ multiplex PCR; TCRdb has only the in-frame clones, and not every one. Among some 190,000 clones listed, around four fifths were seen once. The material sequenced was PBMCs. These receptors all stem from a woman aged 40 to 55 in good health and CMV-seronegative.

CDR3 protein: CASSLGVYSNQPQHF. DNA of the CDR3: TGTGCCAGCAGCCTGGGTGTCTATAGCAATCAGCCCCAGCATTTT. This chain connects TRBV5-8 to TRBJ1-5; unclear D gene. CDR1 and CDR2 from the germline V gene are SGHTS and YDEGEE. The CDR3 is made up of 15 amino acids. Trimming took 4 bases from V and 0 from J, leaving 11 bases between them.

The V call is TRBV25-1, the J call TRBJ1-2, with 7 bases fitting TRBD1. The CDR3 has 16 residues. Losses at the gene ends were 5 bases for V and 0 bases for J; bases not matched to a gene: 9. CDR1 MGHDK and CDR2 SYGVNS come from the germline V gene. The CDR3 sequence is CASSLDRWPSNYGYTF. CDR3 DNA: TGTGCCAGCAGTTTGGACAGGTGGCCATCTAACTATGGCTACACCTTC.

This clone appeared a single time. The chain carries TRBV19 and TRBJ1-2; D unresolved. Trimming shortened V by 1 base and J by 2 bases, and 11 bases separated the two germline ends. Germline-derived CDR1 and CDR2 are LNHDA and SQIVND (reference sequence). The length of the CDR3 is 15 residues. In DNA form, the CDR3 reads TGTGCCAGTAGTATAGTCCCCCTGGAGAACTATGGCTACACCTTC. It codes for CASSIVPLENYGYTF.

This rearrangement joins TRBV7-8 to TRBJ1-2; D is uncertain. Trimming shortened V by 1 base and J by 0 bases, and 12 bases separated the two germline ends. Germline lookup yields CDR1 SGHVS and CDR2 FQNEAQ. CDR3 length: 16 amino acids. CDR3 residues: CASSLVGGWANYGYTF. The CDR3 nucleotides are TGTGCCAGCAGCTTAGTAGGCGGTTGGGCTAACTATGGCTACACCTTC.

The chain couples TRBV10-3 to TRBJ2-1, with 10 bases identical to TRBD2. Germline V CDR1 and CDR2: ENHRY, SYGVKD. The CDR3 contains 15 residues. The trim removed 5 bases at V and 9 bases at J, leaving 10 bases unmatched. CDR3 nucleotide sequence: TGTGCCATCAGTTGGGAGCGGGAGGGTACCGGTGAGCAGTTCTTC. Translation gives CAISWEREGTGEQFF.

The chain recombines TRBV4-1 with TRBJ2-7; D is unclear. V was clipped by 4 bases and J by 0 bases, with 4 bases between them. This CDR3 region has 12 residues. The germline V gene has CDR1 MGHRA and CDR2 YSYEKL. The CDR3 coding sequence is TGCGCCAGCAGCCCTCCCTCCTACGAGCAGTACTTC. As protein: CASSPPSYEQYF.

V gene TRBV6-5 combines with J gene TRBJ1-1; D might be TRBD1 (5 bases). Germline V gives CDR1 MNHEY, CDR2 SVGAGI. V was shortened by 6 bases and J by 0 bases, with 11 bases between the two germline ends. This CDR3 comprises 14 residues. CDR3 bases: TGTGCCAGCAGCAGACAGAGACTGAACACTGAAGCTTTCTTT. Translated: CASSRQRLNTEAFF.

This clone was seen a single time. This chain uses TRBV4-3 with TRBJ1-2; 7 nucleotides agree with TRBD1. The CDR3 is 17 amino acids. Germline V gene lookup returns CDR1 LGHNA and CDR2 YSLEER. The V gene end was trimmed by 0 bases and the J gene end by 2 bases; junction bases not matched to a gene: 9. The CDR3 DNA follows: TGCGCCAGCAGCCAAGACCGAACAGGGGACTCCAACTATGGCTACACCTTC. It codes for CASSQDRTGDSNYGYTF.

This sequence joins TRBV7-8 and TRBJ1-5; D ambiguous. This CDR3 is 14 amino acids long. Germline CDR1 is SGHVS and CDR2 is FQNEAQ. The V end lost 6 bases, the J end lost 3 bases, and 12 bases lay between the germline ends. The DNA for the CDR3 is TGTGCCAGCAGATTGGGCAGTACCAATCAGCCCCAGCATTTT. This codes for CASRLGSTNQPQHF.